The sequence of this TCR beta chain was determined in a study of regulatory T cells in long-lasting Graves disease. Turning to this clonotype: Its antigen remains unknown.

As for time point: persistent/refractory GD, antithyroid drugs over 5 years with positive TRAb. Researchers made the TCR library from RNA that was extracted from PBMCs. The authors diagnosed Graves' disease using American Thyroid Association guidelines. For TCR beta, libraries came from iRepertoire HTBI primers and Arm-PCR of CDR3 regions. In TCRdb, the multiplex PCR reads were re-called with MiXCR into one record per CDR3 protein. Of approximately 350,000 distinct CDR3 sequences in the sample, more than 20% were seen once. Findings and caveats of the study: Persistent patients shared more public clonotypes (around 3,000) than new patients (roughly 970).

The germline V gene has CDR1 GTSNPN and CDR2 SVGIG (reference sequence). The CDR3 contains 17 residues. After removal of 5 bases from V and 1 base from J, the junction contained 10 bases not matched to a gene. The TCR originated in a woman in her thirties or forties with Graves disease. The genes are TRBV30 and TRBJ2-5; 13 bases are shared with TRBD2. Sequences were derived from peripheral blood mononuclear cells (PBMCs), sampled when the disease was refractory, from a patient treated with antithyroid drugs. The CDR3 DNA follows: TGTGCCTGGTCCCCCGGACTAGCGGGAGTTTTCCAAGAGACCCAGTACTTC. Encoded protein: CAWSPGLAGVFQETQYF.